The 21 T cell receptor beta chains presented below share a single source sample, sequenced in a study of blood T cell repertoires in COVID-19 (dated by TCRdb to the early 2020s). The library relied on the immunoSEQ multiplex PCR assay. TCRdb mirrors the immuneACCESS table, restricted to in-frame sequences. Some clones are absent from its copies; in checked studies, under half trace to an unresolved V gene, and the reason for the others is unknown. This sample has fewer than 350,000 clones in its table, and 75% to 95% of those were observed once. Clones ranked in the top ten supply about 3% of the sample. The source material was PBMCs or T cells enriched from blood (not recorded which). The source of these receptors is a man aged 40-55 years who had been exposed to COVID-19.

This chain joins TRBV7-9 and TRBJ1-1; 8 bases match TRBD1. V shed 3 bases and J 1 base; nucleotides not matched to a gene: 4. CDR1 is SEHNR, CDR2 FQNEAQ, per germline (reference sequence). CDR3 length: 15 amino acids. In nucleotides, the CDR3 is TGTGCCAGCAGCTTGATGGGACAGGCGAACACTGAAGCTTTCTTT. Protein sequence: CASSLMGQANTEAFF.

The chain is built from TRBV9 and TRBJ1-5; a possible D gene is TRBD1 (5 bases). Trimming left V 0 bases short and J 0 bases short, with 7 bases between. The CDR3 has 15 residues. The germline gives CDR1 SGDLS, CDR2 YYNGEE. CDR3: CASSVDGASNQPQHF. Written as DNA, the CDR3 is TGTGCCAGCAGCGTAGATGGGGCTAGCAATCAGCCCCAGCATTTT.

The J gene is TRBJ2-7, the V gene TRBV3-1 (or the pseudogene TRBV3-2), with 9 bases that match TRBD1. Germline V lookup: CDR1 LGHDT, CDR2 YNNKEL (reference sequence). The CDR3 has 14 amino acids. The junction had 6 bases not matched to a gene; V was cut back by 7 bases and J by 2 bases. The CDR3 protein is CASTGQGITYEQYF. The CDR3, as DNA: TGTGCCAGCACCGGACAGGGGATAACCTACGAGCAGTACTTC.

V is TRBV27 and J is TRBJ1-1; TRBD1 matches at 7 bases. This CDR3 comprises 14 residues. Losses at the gene ends were 8 bases for V and 0 bases for J; bases not matched to a gene: 6. Germline-derived CDR1 and CDR2 are MNHEY and SMNVEV (reference sequence). The CDR3 loop is CASGPGTVNTEAFF. The CDR3 coding sequence is TGTGCCAGCGGACCCGGGACAGTGAACACTGAAGCTTTCTTT.

The chain recombines TRBV28 with TRBJ1-3, with D possibly matching TRBD1 (6 bases). The germline CDR1 and CDR2 sequences are MDHEN and SYDVKM. The V end lost 7 bases, the J end lost 0 bases, and 7 bases lay between the germline ends. CDR3 length: 13 amino acids. CDR3 protein: CASNRASGNTIYF. DNA for the CDR3: TGTGCCAGCAACAGGGCCTCTGGAAACACCATATATTTT. Based on the CDR3 plus reference TRBV28 and TRBJ1-3, the full variable domain is DVKVTQSSRYLVKRTGEKVFLECVQDMDHENMFWYRQDPGLGLRLIYFSYDVKMKEKGDIPEGYSVSREKKERFSLILESASTNQTSMYLCASNRASGNTIYFGEGSWLTVV.

This rearrangement joins TRBV30 to TRBJ2-1, with TRBD2 matching over 13 bases. The V and J ends lost 3 bases and 3 bases, in that order; junction bases with no gene match: 8. The CDR3 covers 17 residues. From germline, CDR1 is GTSNPN and CDR2 SVGIG (reference sequence). CDR3 DNA: TGTGCCTGGAGGAGTACACTAGCGGGAGGGCTCTACAATGAGCAGTTCTTC. Translating gives CAWRSTLAGGLYNEQFF.

The chain recombines TRBV12-3 or TRBV12-4 with TRBJ1-1; no definite D call. The CDR3 consists of 12 residues. The V and J ends lost 2 bases and 5 bases respectively, with 6 bases between them. The CDR3 here is CASSLWETEAFF. The DNA of the CDR3 is TGTGCCAGCAGTTTATGGGAGACTGAAGCTTTCTTT.

The rearrangement joins TRBV5-4 to TRBJ2-5; tentative D call: TRBD1 (5 bases). Germline assignment: CDR1 SGHNT and CDR2 YYREEE (reference sequence). The V end lost 2 bases, the J end lost 4 bases, and 9 bases lay between the germline ends. CDR3 length: 13 amino acids. CDR3 protein: CASSFPGRETQYF. The CDR3 DNA reads as TGTGCCAGCAGCTTCCCAGGGCGAGAGACCCAGTACTTC.

V and J are TRBV28 and TRBJ2-1, with 9 nucleotides matching TRBD2. The V gene end was trimmed by 5 bases and the J gene end by 0 bases; junction bases not matched to a gene: 8. CDR1 MDHEN and CDR2 SYDVKM come from the germline V gene. The CDR3 sequence is 17 residues long. Here the CDR3 reads CASSAWTSANSYNEQFF. CDR3 bases: TGTGCCAGCAGTGCCTGGACTAGCGCTAACTCCTACAATGAGCAGTTCTTC.

V gene TRBV11-2 combines with J gene TRBJ2-3; the match to TRBD2 covers 8 bases. This CDR3 region has 17 residues. The junction had 15 bases not matched to a gene; V was cut back by 4 bases and J by 6 bases. Germline-derived CDR1 and CDR2 are SGHAT and FQNNGV. The CDR3 DNA follows: TGTGCCAGCAGCTCCCCCTTTCGCGGGAGGCGATTGGATACGCAGTATTTT. Residues: CASSSPFRGRRLDTQYF. Variable domain in full (rest from reference TRBV11-2 and TRBJ2-3): EAGVAQSPRYKIIEKRQSVAFWCNPISGHATLYWYQQILGQGPKLLIQFQNNGVVDDSQLPKDRFSAERLKGVDSTLKIQPAKLEDSAVYLCASSSPFRGRRLDTQYFGPGTRLTVL.

The chain employs TRBV10-3 and TRBJ2-7, with 16 nucleotides matching TRBD2. V trimming: 6 bases; J trimming: 0 bases; junction bases outside the gene matches: 2. There are 16 residues in the CDR3. In germline, CDR1 is ENHRY, CDR2 SYGVKD. CDR3 bases: TGTGCCATCAGGGGACTAGCGGGAGGGAGCTCCTACGAGCAGTACTTC. Encoded protein: CAIRGLAGGSSYEQYF.

This clone has only one observation. J is TRBJ1-6 and V is TRBV28; D call uncertain. The V gene lost 5 bases and the J gene lost 5 bases, with 10 bases spanning the gap. The CDR3 runs to 14 residues. Germline CDR1 reads MDHEN; CDR2 reads SYDVKM. In DNA, the CDR3 is TGTGCCAGCAGTCTACTGAGGGATAATTCACCCCTCCACTTT. This codes for CASSLLRDNSPLHF.

The CDR3 nucleotides read TGTGCCAGCAGTTCCGGGAAAATAGGAAATGGCTACACCTTC. It codes for CASSSGKIGNGYTF. The rearrangement joins TRBV6-2 or TRBV6-3 to TRBJ1-2; D gene ambiguous. The CDR3 loop spans 14 amino acids. Trimming pared 4 bases from V and 6 bases from J, leaving 15 bases between. Germline V gene sequence: CDR1 MNHEY, CDR2 SVGEGT.

V and J are TRBV3-1 (or the pseudogene TRBV3-2) and TRBJ2-5, with D perhaps matching TRBD2 (6 bases). V gave up 5 bases and J gave up 1 base, with 17 bases separating them. CDR1 and CDR2 (germline): LGHDT, YNNKEL (reference sequence). The length of the CDR3 is 16 residues. In nucleotides, the CDR3 is TGTGCCAGCAGCTCATACGGGGGAGACATCCAAGAGACCCAGTACTTC. Translation gives CASSSYGGDIQETQYF.

CDR3: CSVLAGAASEQYF. The CDR3 DNA is TGCAGCGTTCTAGCGGGAGCGGCGTCCGAGCAGTACTTC. The V and J genes are TRBV29-1 and TRBJ2-7, with TRBD2 identical over 10 bases. Unmatched junction bases numbered 7, after V lost 5 bases and J lost 6 bases. This CDR3 comprises 13 residues. CDR1 is SQVTM and CDR2 is ANQGSEA in the germline V gene.

In this sample, this clone turned up a few times. V usage is TRBV6-5 and J usage is TRBJ1-4; TRBD1 matches at 7 bases. V was clipped by 6 bases and J by 6 bases; unmatched bases: 10. This CDR3 comprises 15 residues. Germline V gene lookup returns CDR1 MNHEY and CDR2 SVGAGI. The CDR3 DNA reads as TGTGCCAGCAGGGGGCCAGGGGGAAGTTATGAAAAACTGTTTTTT. Translation gives CASRGPGGSYEKLFF.

Worth noting for this clone: The junction differs from germline at one of its ends, possibly a read error. This rearrangement joins TRBV28 to TRBJ2-5; TRBD2 matches at 9 bases. The germline V gene encodes CDR1 MDHEN and CDR2 SYDVKM. This CDR3 contains 14 residues. The CDR3 bases are TGTGCCAGCAGTCCACAGGGACTAGCATGGTACCAGGACTTC. This gives the protein CASSPQGLAWYQDF.

CDR3 coding DNA: TGTGCCAGCAGGAGAGGCGCTCCCTATGGCTACACCTTC. Protein: CASRRGAPYGYTF. The chain employs TRBV21-1 and TRBJ1-2. TRBV21-1 corresponds to a pseudogene. This CDR3 is 13 amino acids long.

This clone was counted a single time. The chain employs TRBV28 and TRBJ2-4, with D perhaps TRBD2 (5 bases). The CDR3 is 14 amino acids. In germline, CDR1 is MDHEN, CDR2 SYDVKM. V dropped 2 bases and J dropped 0 bases, with 5 bases sitting between them. CDR3 sequence: CASSLGRAKNIQYF. The CDR3 DNA is TGTGCCAGCAGTTTAGGGAGAGCCAAAAACATTCAGTACTTC.

The rearrangement joins TRBV24-1 to TRBJ2-1, with 7 bases aligning to TRBD2. Germline CDR1 is KGHDR and CDR2 is SFDVKD. The CDR3 covers 20 residues. With 4 bases clipped from V and 6 bases from J, the junction kept 23 bases outside the gene matches. CDR3 coding DNA: TGTGCCACCAGTGACTTAGGGAGTAGCGGGTTGGCCGGTCACCTCAATGAGCAGTTCTTC. Residues: CATSDLGSSGLAGHLNEQFF.

This clone showed up just once. The rearrangement joins TRBV5-1 to TRBJ1-5, with TRBD1 identical over 10 bases. Germline V gives CDR1 SGHRS, CDR2 YFSETQ. The CDR3 loop spans 16 amino acids. Trimming removed 2 bases from V and 2 bases from J; junction bases left unmatched: 4. The CDR3 sequence: CASSLGTGDGNQPQHF. DNA of the CDR3: TGCGCCAGCAGCTTAGGGACAGGGGATGGCAATCAGCCCCAGCATTTT.